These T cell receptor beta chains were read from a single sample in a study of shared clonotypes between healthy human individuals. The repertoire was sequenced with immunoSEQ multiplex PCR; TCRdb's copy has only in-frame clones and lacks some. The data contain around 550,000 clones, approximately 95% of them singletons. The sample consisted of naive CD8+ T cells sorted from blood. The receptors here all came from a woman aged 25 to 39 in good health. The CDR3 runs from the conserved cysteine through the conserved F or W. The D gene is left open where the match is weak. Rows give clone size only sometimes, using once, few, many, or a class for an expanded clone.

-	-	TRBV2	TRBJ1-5	TGTGCCAGGGGGGGGACGGGCATTAATCAGCCCCAGCATTTT	CARGGTGINQPQHF
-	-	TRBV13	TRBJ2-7	TGTGCCAGCAGCCCGGGGTTATCAGGGGACTCCTACGAGCAGTACTTC	CASSPGLSGDSYEQYF
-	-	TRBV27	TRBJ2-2	TGTGCCAGCAGTTTATCTCCCGGGACGAGTACCGGGGAGCTGTTTTTT	CASSLSPGTSTGELFF
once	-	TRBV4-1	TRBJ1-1	TGCGCCAGCAGCCAAGATTGGGCGATGAACACTGAAGCTTTCTTT	CASSQDWAMNTEAFF
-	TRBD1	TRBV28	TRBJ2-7	TGTGCCAGCAGTTTTGGGTCAGGGGGTTACGAGCAGTACTTC	CASSFGSGGYEQYF
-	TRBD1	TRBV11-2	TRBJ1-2	TGTGCCAGCAGCGCGGGACAGACTAACTATGGCTACACCTTC	CASSAGQTNYGYTF
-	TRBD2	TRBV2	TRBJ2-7	TGTGCCAGCAGCAACCGGACTAGCGGGAACTACGAGCAGTACTTC	CASSNRTSGNYEQYF
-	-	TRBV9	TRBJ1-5	TGTGCCAGCAGCGTAGCTGGTAGCAATCAGCCCCAGCATTTT	CASSVAGSNQPQHF
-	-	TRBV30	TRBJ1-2	TGTGCCTGGAGTGTACTGGCGGGATACTATGGCTACACCTTC	CAWSVLAGYYGYTF
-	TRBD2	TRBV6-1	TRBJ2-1	TGTGCCAGCAGGGGAAACGCGGGAGGGCGTGAGCAGTTCTTC	CASRGNAGGREQFF
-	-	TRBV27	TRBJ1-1	TGTGCCAGCTTGTGGGGGGTCGGCACTGAAGCTTTCTTT	CASLWGVGTEAFF
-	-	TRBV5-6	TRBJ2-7	TGTGCCAGCAGCTTGAGTTTCTACGAGCAGTACTTC	CASSLSFYEQYF
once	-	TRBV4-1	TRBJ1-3	TGCGCCAGCAGCTCGCAGGCGCTCGGAAACACCATATATTTT	CASSSQALGNTIYF
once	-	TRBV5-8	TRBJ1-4	TGTGCCAGCAGCTTCCTATTCCGGTCAACTAATGAAAAACTGTTTTTT	CASSFLFRSTNEKLFF
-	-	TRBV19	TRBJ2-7	TGTGCCAGTAGTGGGACGAGCTCCTACGAGCAGTACTTC	CASSGTSSYEQYF
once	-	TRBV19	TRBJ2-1	TGTGCCAGCATCGGGACCTACAATGAGCAGTTCTTC	CASIGTYNEQFF
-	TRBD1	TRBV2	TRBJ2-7	TGTGCCAGCAGAGAAACAGGGGGAACGACCTACGAGCAGTACTTC	CASRETGGTTYEQYF
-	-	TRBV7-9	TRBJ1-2	TGTGCCAGCAGCTTGACACAGGGAACCAACTATGGCTACACCTTC	CASSLTQGTNYGYTF
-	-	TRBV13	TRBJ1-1	TGTGCCAGCAGTTTATCTATCGGGGCAGCGGCTGAAGCTTTCTTT	CASSLSIGAAAEAFF
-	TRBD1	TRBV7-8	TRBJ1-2	TGTGCCAGCAGCTTATTATCCAGGGTCAGGGGGAACTATGGCTACACCTTC	CASSLLSRVRGNYGYTF